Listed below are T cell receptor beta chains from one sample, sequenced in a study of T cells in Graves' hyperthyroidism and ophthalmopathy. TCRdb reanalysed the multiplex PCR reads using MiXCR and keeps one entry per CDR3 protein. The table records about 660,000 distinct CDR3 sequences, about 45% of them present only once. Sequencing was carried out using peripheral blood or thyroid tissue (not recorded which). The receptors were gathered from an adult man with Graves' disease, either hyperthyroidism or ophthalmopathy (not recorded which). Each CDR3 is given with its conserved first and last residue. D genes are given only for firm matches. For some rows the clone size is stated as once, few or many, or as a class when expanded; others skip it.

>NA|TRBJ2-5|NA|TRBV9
CASSQKRPQETQYF
TGTGCCAGCAGCCAAAAGCGTCCCCAAGAGACCCAGTACTTC
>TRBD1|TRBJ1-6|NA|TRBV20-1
CSAQQGAMESPLHF
TGCAGTGCCCAACAGGGGGCGATGGAATCACCCCTCCACTTT
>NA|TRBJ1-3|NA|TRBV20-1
CSARDLGSSGNTIYF
TGCAGTGCTAGAGATCTGGGAAGCTCTGGAAACACCATATATTTT
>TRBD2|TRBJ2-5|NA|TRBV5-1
CASSRRAGVRETQYF
TGCGCCAGCAGCAGGAGAGCGGGAGTTCGAGAGACCCAGTACTTC
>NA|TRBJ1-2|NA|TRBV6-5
CASSYGAGAPYGYTF
TGTGCCAGCAGTTACGGGGCCGGGGCACCCTATGGCTACACCTTC
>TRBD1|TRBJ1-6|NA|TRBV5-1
CASSLGQGAQKNSPLHF
TGCGCCAGCAGCTTGGGTCAGGGGGCCCAAAAGAATTCACCCCTCCACTTT
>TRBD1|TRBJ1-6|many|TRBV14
CASSQDAGGYSPLHF
TGTGCCAGCAGCCAGGATGCAGGGGGATATTCACCCCTCCACTTT
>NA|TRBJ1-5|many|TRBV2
CASSEFPSLRNQPQHF
TGTGCCAGCAGTGAATTCCCCTCCCTACGCAATCAGCCCCAGCATTTT
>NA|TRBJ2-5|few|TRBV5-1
CASSLEVVQETQYF
TGCGCCAGCAGCTTGGAGGTGGTTCAAGAGACCCAGTACTTC
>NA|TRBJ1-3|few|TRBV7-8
CASSQASSLGNTIYF
TGTGCCAGCAGCCAAGCGTCGAGTCTCGGAAACACCATATATTTT
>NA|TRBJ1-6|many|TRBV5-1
CASSLTLQGGRNSPLHF
TGCGCCAGCAGCTTGACGTTACAGGGTGGTCGTAATTCACCCCTCCACTTT
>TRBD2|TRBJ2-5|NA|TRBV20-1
CSAHGTSGAEWGSETQYF
TGCAGTGCTCACGGGACTAGCGGGGCCGAATGGGGGTCGGAGACCCAGTACTTC
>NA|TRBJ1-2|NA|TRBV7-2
CASSLVAGEGGYTF
TGTGCCAGCAGCTTAGTCGCAGGGGAGGGGGGCTACACCTTC
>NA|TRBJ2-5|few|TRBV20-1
CSALQWTDQETQYF
TGCAGTGCTCTGCAATGGACAGACCAAGAGACCCAGTACTTC
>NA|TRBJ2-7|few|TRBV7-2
CASSQGANYEQYF
TGTGCCAGCAGCCAAGGAGCTAACTACGAGCAGTACTTC
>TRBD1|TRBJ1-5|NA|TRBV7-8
CASSSFPQGGGNQPQHF
TGTGCCAGCAGCTCGTTTCCTCAGGGGGGGGGCAATCAGCCCCAGCATTTT
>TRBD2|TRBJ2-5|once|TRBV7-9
CASSPWVAGQETQYF
TGCGCCAGCAGCCCTTGGGTAGCGGGGCAAGAGACCCAGTACTTC
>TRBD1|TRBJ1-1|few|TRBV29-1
CSVAPMTGGNTEAFF
TGCAGCGTTGCCCCTATGACAGGGGGTAACACTGAAGCTTTCTTT
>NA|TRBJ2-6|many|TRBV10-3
CAISELGWETSGANVLTF
TGTGCCATCAGTGAGTTGGGGTGGGAAACGTCTGGGGCCAACGTCCTGACTTTC
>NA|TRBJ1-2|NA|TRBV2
CASSQEPGRQGYTF
TGTGCCAGCAGCCAAGAACCGGGCCGCCAGGGCTACACCTTC
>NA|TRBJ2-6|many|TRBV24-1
CATSESGANVLTF
TGTGCCACCAGTGAGTCGGGGGCCAACGTCCTGACTTTC
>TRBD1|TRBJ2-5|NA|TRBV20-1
CSAIQGDTETQYF
TGCAGTGCCATACAGGGGGATACGGAGACCCAGTACTTC
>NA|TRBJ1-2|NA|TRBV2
CATSAGQTGGNGYTF
TGTGCCACCAGTGCGGGCCAGACCGGGGGGAATGGCTACACCTTC
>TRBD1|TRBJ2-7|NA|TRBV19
CASSMRTGGNDQYF
TGTGCCAGTAGTATGCGGACAGGGGGCAATGATCAGTACTTC
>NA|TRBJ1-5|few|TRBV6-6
CASSERLGGLGNQPQHF
TGTGCCAGCAGTGAACGACTAGGCGGGCTGGGCAATCAGCCCCAGCATTTT
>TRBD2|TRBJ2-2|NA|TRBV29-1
CSVELPSGSVGELFF
TGCAGCGTTGAACTTCCTAGCGGGTCTGTCGGGGAGCTGTTTTTT
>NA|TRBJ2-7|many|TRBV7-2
CASSLAGSDNEQYF
TGTGCCAGCAGCTTAGCGGGGTCCGACAACGAGCAGTACTTC
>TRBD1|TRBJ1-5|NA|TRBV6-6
CASSKGQVNQPQHF
TGTGCCAGCAGTAAGGGACAGGTCAATCAGCCCCAGCATTTT
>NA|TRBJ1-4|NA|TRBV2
CASSSDSADYEKLFF
TGTGCCAGCAGTTCGGATTCGGCAGATTACGAAAAACTGTTTTTT
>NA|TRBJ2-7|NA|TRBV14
CASSQDGNYEQYF
TGTGCCAGCAGCCAAGATGGGAACTACGAGCAGTACTTC
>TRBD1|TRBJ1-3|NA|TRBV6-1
CASSKGTGGITIYF
TGTGCCAGCAGCAAAGGGACAGGGGGAATCACCATATATTTT
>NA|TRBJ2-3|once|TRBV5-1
CASSFRHLGDTQYF
TGCGCCAGCAGCTTCAGGCATCTCGGGGATACGCAGTATTTT
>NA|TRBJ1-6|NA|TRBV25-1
CASSGTGSGTLHF
TGTGCCAGCAGTGGGACCGGCTCTGGAACCCTCCACTTT
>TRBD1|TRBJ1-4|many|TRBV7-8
CASSLATQGALFF
TGTGCCAGCAGCTTAGCCACACAGGGGGCTCTGTTTTTT
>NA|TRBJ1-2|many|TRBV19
CASSPMGEYGYTF
TGTGCCAGCTCTCCCATGGGCGAATATGGCTACACCTTC
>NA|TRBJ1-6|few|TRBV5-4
CASSLWRVDNSPLHF
TGTGCCAGCAGCTTGTGGAGGGTAGATAATTCACCCCTCCACTTT
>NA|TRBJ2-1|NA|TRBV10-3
CAISESGARNEQFF
TGTGCCATCAGTGAGTCAGGGGCGCGGAATGAGCAGTTCTTC
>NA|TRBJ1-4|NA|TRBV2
CASRELLNEKLFF
TGTGCCAGCAGAGAGTTGCTTAATGAAAAACTGTTTTTT
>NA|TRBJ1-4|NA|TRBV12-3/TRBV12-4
CASRGVGDEKLFF
TGTGCCAGCAGAGGGGTCGGTGATGAAAAACTGTTTTTT
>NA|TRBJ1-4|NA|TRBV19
CASKVRGYEKLFF
TGTGCCAGTAAAGTAAGGGGGTATGAAAAACTGTTTTTT
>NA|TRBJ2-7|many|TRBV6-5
CASSRSGREQYF
TGTGCCAGCAGCCGATCAGGGCGCGAGCAGTACTTC
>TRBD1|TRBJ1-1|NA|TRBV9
CASSPTGAPEAFF
TGTGCCAGCAGCCCTACAGGGGCCCCTGAAGCTTTCTTT
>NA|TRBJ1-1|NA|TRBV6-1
CASRKTGAAEAFF
TGTGCCAGCAGAAAGACAGGTGCGGCTGAAGCTTTCTTT
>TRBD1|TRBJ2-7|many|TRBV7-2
CASSLGTADYEQYF
TGTGCCAGCAGCCTCGGGACAGCAGACTACGAGCAGTACTTC
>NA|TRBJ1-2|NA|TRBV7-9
CASSSEGGLYGYTF
TGTGCCAGCAGCTCGGAAGGGGGTTTATATGGCTACACCTTC
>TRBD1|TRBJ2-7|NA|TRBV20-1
CSARGDRGGYEQYF
TGCAGTGCTAGAGGGGACAGGGGCGGCTACGAGCAGTACTTC
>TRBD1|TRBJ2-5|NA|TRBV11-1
CASSPGQGHQPQYF
TGTGCCAGCAGCCCGGGACAGGGACATCAGCCCCAGTACTTC
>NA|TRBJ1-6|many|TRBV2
CASTKEGGVSPLHF
TGTGCCAGCACCAAAGAGGGGGGAGTCTCACCCCTCCACTTT
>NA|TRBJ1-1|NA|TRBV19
CASRSSDTEAFF
TGTGCCAGTAGATCCTCGGACACTGAAGCTTTCTTT
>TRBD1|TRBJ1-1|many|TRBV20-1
CSAAGQGYTEAFF
TGCAGTGCTGCCGGACAGGGCTACACTGAAGCTTTCTTT
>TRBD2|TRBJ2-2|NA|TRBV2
CASSDPASGSWDTGELFF
TGTGCCAGCAGTGACCCGGCTAGCGGGAGTTGGGACACCGGGGAGCTGTTTTTT
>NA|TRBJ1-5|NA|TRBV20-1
CSATPGRRDRSNQPQHF
TGCAGTGCCACCCCCGGGCGTAGAGATCGGAGCAATCAGCCCCAGCATTTT